The source of this T cell receptor (beta chain) is a study of T-cell memory formation after mild COVID-19. Study as a whole: Across donors, TCR clusters were largely donor specific.

From 5'RACE with constant-segment primers came TCR alpha and TCR beta cDNA libraries that carried sample barcodes and UMIs. TCRdb passed the 5' RACE reads through MiXCR, listing each CDR3 protein once. The sample has around 530,000 distinct CDR3 sequences; about 20% are singletons. On this clonotype: Its antigen is not identified.

This CDR3 spans 15 amino acids. Unmatched junction bases numbered 8, after V lost 5 bases and J lost 7 bases. Points from the study as a whole: In second-wave clones peaking day 37, SARS-CoV-2 specificity remained unconfirmed. Shrinking CD4+ clones resided mostly in CM and EM, and CD8+ ones in EMRA.

The gene calls are TRBV12-3 or TRBV12-4 and TRBJ1-6, with 7 bases identical to TRBD1. The TCR sequence derives from an adult woman who had mild COVID-19 (a few samples of this study predate the infection). Cell type and time point are not known. The sequenced sample consisted of PBMCs or a T cell subset sorted from them (not recorded which). The CDR3 loop reads CASSLIQGRNSPLHF. The CDR3 nucleotides are TGTGCCAGCAGTCTCATACAGGGGAGGAATTCACCCCTCCACTTT.